This T cell receptor beta chain was documented in a study of shared clonotypes between healthy human individuals. V gave up 3 bases and J gave up 3 bases; unmatched junction bases: 13. The CDR3 contains 18 residues. Looked up from germline, CDR1 is MNHEY and CDR2 is SMNVEV (reference sequence). The table came from immunoSEQ multiplex PCR; TCRdb's copy has only in-frame clones and leaves some out. The sample includes approximately 740,000 clones, around 72% of them seen just once. Caucasian adults living in Nashville, Tennessee, provided all samples. CD4+ cells yielded CD45RA+ naive and CD45RA-negative memory subsets. Study results and limitations: Represented diversity (both genetic and exposure-history) was limited by the small number of donors.

About this clone: Its antigen is still unknown.

The V call is TRBV27, the J call TRBJ1-1; 10 bases fit TRBD1. The receptor comes from a woman in her 30s in good health. What was sequenced was memory CD4+ T cells sorted from blood. The subset denotes: CD45RA-negative fraction. CDR3 residues: CASSFRFDPGQGYTEAFF. CDR3 nucleotide sequence: TGTGCCAGCAGTTTCAGATTTGATCCGGGACAGGGGTACACTGAAGCTTTCTTT.